The 6 T cell receptor beta chains presented below share a single source sample, sequenced in a study of control samples from healthy donors and cancer patients. Clones were sequenced by immunoSEQ multiplex PCR, and TCRdb holds only the in-frame ones, with some missing. The repertoire consists of around 83,000 clones, with 80% to 95% occurring once and the leading ten covering over 1%. Sequencing was done on a sample of PBMCs. The receptors stem from a woman aged 35 to 49 with lung cancer.

This rearrangement joins TRBV12-3 or TRBV12-4 to TRBJ2-7; D is possibly TRBD1 (5 bases). The CDR3 spans 12 residues. Trimming cost V 3 bases and J 4 bases, with 7 bases left between them. CDR3 region: CASSLQGYEQYF. CDR3 sequence (DNA): TGTGCCAGCAGTTTGCAGGGTTACGAGCAGTACTTC.

V is TRBV7-6 and J is TRBJ2-7; 8 bases map to TRBD1. From germline, CDR1 is SGHVS and CDR2 FNYEAQ. This CDR3 is built from 15 residues. The V gene end was trimmed by 1 base and the J gene end by 2 bases; junction bases not matched to a gene: 4. DNA of the CDR3: TGTGCCAGCAGCTTAGGCAGGGGGCCTACCTACGAGCAGTACTTC. It codes for CASSLGRGPTYEQYF.

This clone has only one observation. The gene calls are TRBV28 and TRBJ2-7; no definite D call. Looked up from germline, CDR1 is MDHEN and CDR2 is SYDVKM. The CDR3 totals 13 residues. The V and J ends lost 6 bases and 1 base respectively, with 10 bases between them. CDR3 nucleotides: TGTGCCAGCAGCCGACCAATATCCTACGAGCAGTACTTC. Its protein is CASSRPISYEQYF.

This rearrangement joins TRBV12-5 to TRBJ1-5, with D unresolved. Germline lookup yields CDR1 LGHNT and CDR2 FRNRAP. Trimming took off 2 bases at V and 0 bases at J, with 26 bases between the two ends. The length of the CDR3 is 21 residues. CDR3 nucleotides: TGTGCTAGTGGTTTGAGATCTCTGGGCCGGCGGAGGCAGCTTAGCAATCAGCCCCAGCATTTT. As protein: CASGLRSLGRRRQLSNQPQHF. Drawing the rest from reference TRBV12-5 and TRBJ1-5, the complete variable domain is DARVTQTPRHKVTEMGQEVTMRCQPILGHNTVFWYRQTMMQGLELLAYFRNRAPLDDSGMPKDRFSAEMPDATLATLKIQPSEPRDSAVYFCASGLRSLGRRRQLSNQPQHFGDGTRLSIL.

The CDR3, as DNA: TGTGCCAGCAGTCTAGGGACCCTGAACACTGAAGCTTTCTTT. Translated: CASSLGTLNTEAFF. V usage is TRBV25-1 and J usage is TRBJ1-1; TRBD1 might be the D (5 bases). This CDR3 has 14 amino acids. Per germline, CDR1 MGHDK and CDR2 SYGVNS. V gave up 5 bases and J gave up 0 bases, with 10 bases separating them.

This clone was counted once. V and J are TRBV5-1 and TRBJ1-6; D is ambiguous. This CDR3 has 13 amino acids. With 4 bases removed from V and 8 bases from J, the gap between germline ends came to 10 bases. Germline V CDR1 and CDR2: SGHRS, YFSETQ. CDR3 DNA sequence: TGCGCCAGCAGCGCGGCAGAGGATTCACCCCTCCACTTT. Residues: CASSAAEDSPLHF.